This entry features one T cell receptor (beta chain) sequence. The sample holds a few counts of this clonotype. Its antigen remains undetermined. Per-base quality was not reported, and no clone a single base away is much larger than it. The sample is drawn from a study of post-analysis software for immune sequencing data (dated by TCRdb to about 2015). Turning to the overall study: Recorded disease courses included relapsing-remitting, secondary progressive and progressive-relapsing multiple sclerosis, with some patients lacking subtype annotation. Patient repertoires were compared against 10 to 12 previously published healthy control repertoires from donors aged roughly 6 to 25 years. A subset of samples was prepared in parallel using single-end sample barcoding, then pooled and co-amplified after Illumina adapter ligation. The research as a whole found: Multiple sclerosis patients had significantly lower normalized Chao1 diversity than controls, a result that suggests substantial peripheral T-cell clonal expansion. Significantly higher frequencies in patients than in controls were found for roughly 5 TRBV segments, including TRBV5-6, TRBV5-1 and TRBV20-1. Direct clustering with F measure revealed strong co-clustering of samples prepared in the same batch, which led to a batch-effect correction. The control group was slightly older than the multiple sclerosis patient group.

V is cut back by 4 bases and J by 1 base, with 13 bases in the junction unmatched. From the cysteine through the phenylalanine, the CDR3 covers 17 amino acids. The entry retains the CDR3 DNA only, 51 bases that are in frame from base 1. CDR1 and CDR2 are drawn from the germline V gene: MGHDK, SYGVNS. To demonstrate the VDJtools post-analysis software, TCR beta repertoires were profiled from the peripheral blood of about a dozen young patients with multiple sclerosis. The patients with multiple sclerosis were children and adolescents between roughly 6 and 17 years of age. Libraries were made using PCR. Sequencer: Illumina HiSeq 2500. To reduce PCR and sequencing biases, unique molecular identifiers were incorporated into the TCR beta cDNA libraries. Per 1 to 10 million input T cells, some 500,000 cDNA molecules were obtained, such that each molecule approximated one T cell. The same protocol used for the earlier healthy control dataset was applied to prepare and sequence the patient libraries. Samples belonging to the same batch were prepared together, multiplexed and sequenced on a shared HiSeq lane. Regarding the original processing steps: Raw barcoded reads were processed with MIGEC, discarding single-read molecular identifier groups before consensus assembly and CDR3 extraction. Clonotype tables were post-analysed with VDJtools, and diversity was normalized by down-sampling all datasets to the smallest sample size. To correct batch-related cross-sample contamination, repertoire overlap clustering matched CDR3 amino acid sequences but not nucleotide sequences. Through fastp at Q25 and MiXCR, TCRdb rebuilt clones from the public reads, retaining in-frame beta chains. Entries are consolidated by CDR3 protein sequence, retaining the most common genes and DNA. The V and J calls shown here were made by TCRdb, not taken from the authors' results. In this sample the table shows about 820,000 distinct CDR3 sequences, approximately 53% of which occur a single time. In total, the top ten clones hold approximately 4.4% of the sample.

Sequencing input: blood. The chain is made from TRBV25-1 and TRBJ2-7; TRBD1 aligns with 7 central bases. This sequence originates from a girl aged 5-17 years with multiple sclerosis. The CDR3 protein: CASSAYPGQDRSYEQYF. At the DNA level, the sequence is TGTGCCAGCAGTGCCTACCCCGGACAGGACCGTTCCTACGAGCAGTACTTC.